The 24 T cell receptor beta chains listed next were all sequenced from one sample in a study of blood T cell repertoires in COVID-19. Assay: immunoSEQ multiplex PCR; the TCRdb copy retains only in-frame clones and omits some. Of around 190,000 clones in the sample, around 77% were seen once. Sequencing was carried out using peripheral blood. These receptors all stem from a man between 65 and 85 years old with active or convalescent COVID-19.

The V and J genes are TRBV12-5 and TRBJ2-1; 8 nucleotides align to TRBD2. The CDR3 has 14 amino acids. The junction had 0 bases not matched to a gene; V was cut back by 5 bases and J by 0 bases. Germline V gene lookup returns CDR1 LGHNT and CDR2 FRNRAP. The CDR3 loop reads CASGSGSSYNEQFF. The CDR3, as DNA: TGTGCTAGTGGTAGCGGGAGCTCCTACAATGAGCAGTTCTTC. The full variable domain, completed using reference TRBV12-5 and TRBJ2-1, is DARVTQTPRHKVTEMGQEVTMRCQPILGHNTVFWYRQTMMQGLELLAYFRNRAPLDDSGMPKDRFSAEMPDATLATLKIQPSEPRDSAVYFCASGSGSSYNEQFFGPGTRLTVL.

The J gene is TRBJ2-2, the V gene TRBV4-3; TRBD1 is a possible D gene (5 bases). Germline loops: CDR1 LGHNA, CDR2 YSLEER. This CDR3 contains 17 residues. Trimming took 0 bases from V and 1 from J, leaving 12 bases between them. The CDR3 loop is CASSQEFGHRNTGELFF. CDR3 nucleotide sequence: TGCGCCAGCAGCCAAGAATTTGGACACAGGAACACCGGGGAGCTGTTTTTT.

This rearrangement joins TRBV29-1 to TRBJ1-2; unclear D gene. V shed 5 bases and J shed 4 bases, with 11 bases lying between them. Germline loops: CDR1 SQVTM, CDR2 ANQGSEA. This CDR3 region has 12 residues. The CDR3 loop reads CSVSKESYGYTF. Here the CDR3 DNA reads TGCAGCGTTAGCAAAGAGTCCTATGGCTACACCTTC.

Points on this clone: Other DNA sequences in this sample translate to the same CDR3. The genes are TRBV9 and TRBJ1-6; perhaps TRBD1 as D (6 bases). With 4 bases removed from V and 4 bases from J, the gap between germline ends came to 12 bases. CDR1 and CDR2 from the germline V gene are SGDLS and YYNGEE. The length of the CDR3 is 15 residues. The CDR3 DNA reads TGTGCCAGCAGCTCAGGGGACGGGTATAATTCACCCCTCCACTTT. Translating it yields CASSSGDGYNSPLHF.

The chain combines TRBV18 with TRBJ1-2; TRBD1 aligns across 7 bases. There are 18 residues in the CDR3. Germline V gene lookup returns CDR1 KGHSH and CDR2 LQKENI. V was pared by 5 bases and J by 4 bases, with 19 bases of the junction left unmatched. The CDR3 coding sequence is TGTGCCAGCTCATCAGATCAGACAGGGACAAAGACAGGCTATGGCTACACCTTC. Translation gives CASSSDQTGTKTGYGYTF.

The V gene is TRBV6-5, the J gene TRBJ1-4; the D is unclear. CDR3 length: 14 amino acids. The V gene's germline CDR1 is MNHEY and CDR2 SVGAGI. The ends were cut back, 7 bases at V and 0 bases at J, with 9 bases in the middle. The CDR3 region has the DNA TGTGCCAGCAAGCAAGTAGCAACTAATGAAAAACTGTTTTTT. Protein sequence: CASKQVATNEKLFF.

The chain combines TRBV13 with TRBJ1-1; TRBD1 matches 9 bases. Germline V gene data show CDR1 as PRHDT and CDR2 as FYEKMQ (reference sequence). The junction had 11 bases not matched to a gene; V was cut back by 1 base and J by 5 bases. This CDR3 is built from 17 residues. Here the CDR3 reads CASSLDRGRNEGTEAFF. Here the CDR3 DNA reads TGTGCCAGCAGCTTAGACAGGGGGCGTAACGAAGGGACTGAAGCTTTCTTT.

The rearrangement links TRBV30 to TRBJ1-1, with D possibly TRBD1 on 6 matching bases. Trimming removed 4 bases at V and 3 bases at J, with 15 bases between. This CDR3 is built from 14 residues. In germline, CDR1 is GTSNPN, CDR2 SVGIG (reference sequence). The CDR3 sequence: CAWTPTGGYTEAFF. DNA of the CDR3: TGTGCCTGGACCCCGACAGGCGGGTACACTGAAGCTTTCTTT.

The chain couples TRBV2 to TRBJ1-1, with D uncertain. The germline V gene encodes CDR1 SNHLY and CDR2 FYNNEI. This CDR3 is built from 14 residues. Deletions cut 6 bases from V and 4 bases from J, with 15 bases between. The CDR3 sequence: CASRLDGAGTEAFF. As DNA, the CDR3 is TGTGCCAGCAGGCTAGACGGTGCTGGCACTGAAGCTTTCTTT.

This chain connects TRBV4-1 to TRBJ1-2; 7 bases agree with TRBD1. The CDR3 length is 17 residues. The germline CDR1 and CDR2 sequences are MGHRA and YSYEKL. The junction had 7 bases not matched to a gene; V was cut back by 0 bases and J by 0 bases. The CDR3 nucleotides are TGCGCCAGCAGCCAAGATAGGGGACAGAGAGCTAACTATGGCTACACCTTC. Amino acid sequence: CASSQDRGQRANYGYTF.

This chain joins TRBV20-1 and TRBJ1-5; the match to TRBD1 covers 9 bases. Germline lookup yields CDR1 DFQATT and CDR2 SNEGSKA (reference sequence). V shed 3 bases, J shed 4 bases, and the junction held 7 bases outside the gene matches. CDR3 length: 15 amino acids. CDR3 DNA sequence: TGCAGTGCTAGTACAGGGGGCGCGGGTAATCAGCCCCAGCATTTT. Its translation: CSASTGGAGNQPQHF.

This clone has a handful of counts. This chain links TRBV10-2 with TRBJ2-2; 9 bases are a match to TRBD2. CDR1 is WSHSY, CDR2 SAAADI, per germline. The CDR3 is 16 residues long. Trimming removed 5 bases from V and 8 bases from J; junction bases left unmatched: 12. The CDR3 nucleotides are TGCGCCAGCAGTCAAAACACAGGACTAGCGATGGGGGAGCTGTTTTTT. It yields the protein CASSQNTGLAMGELFF.

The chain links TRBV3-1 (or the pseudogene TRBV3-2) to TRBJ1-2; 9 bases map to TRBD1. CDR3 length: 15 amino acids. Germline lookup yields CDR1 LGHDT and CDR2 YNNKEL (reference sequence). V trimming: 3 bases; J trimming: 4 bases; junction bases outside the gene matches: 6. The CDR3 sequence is CASSHLGQGSYGYTF. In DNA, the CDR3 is TGTGCCAGCAGCCACCTAGGACAGGGGAGCTATGGCTACACCTTC.

CDR3 in amino acids: CASSRGVSHSPLHF. CDR3 bases: TGTGCCAGTAGTCGGGGGGTTAGCCATTCACCCCTCCACTTT. The chain couples TRBV19 to TRBJ1-6; weak D call: TRBD1 (5 bases). The V end was cut by 5 bases, the J end by 8 bases, with 13 bases between. The CDR3 has 14 amino acids. CDR1 and CDR2 (germline): LNHDA, SQIVND (reference sequence).

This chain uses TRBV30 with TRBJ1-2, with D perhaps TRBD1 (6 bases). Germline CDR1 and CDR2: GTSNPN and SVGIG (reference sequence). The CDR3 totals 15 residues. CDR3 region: CAGTGGQRLSYGYTF. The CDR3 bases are TGTGCTGGCACGGGCGGACAGCGATTGTCCTATGGCTACACCTTC.

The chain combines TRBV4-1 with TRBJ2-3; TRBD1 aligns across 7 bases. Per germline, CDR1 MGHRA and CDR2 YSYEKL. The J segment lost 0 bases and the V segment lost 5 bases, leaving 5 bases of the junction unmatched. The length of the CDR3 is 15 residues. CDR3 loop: CASSFRDRSTDTQYF. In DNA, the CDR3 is TGCGCCAGCAGCTTCCGGGACAGAAGCACAGATACGCAGTATTTT.

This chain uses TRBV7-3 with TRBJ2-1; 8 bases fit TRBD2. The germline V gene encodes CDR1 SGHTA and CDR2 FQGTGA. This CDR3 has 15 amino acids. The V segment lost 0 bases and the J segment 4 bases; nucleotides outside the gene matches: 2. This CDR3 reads CASSLTGGGYNEQFF. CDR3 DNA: TGTGCCAGCAGCTTAACTGGCGGGGGGTACAATGAGCAGTTCTTC.

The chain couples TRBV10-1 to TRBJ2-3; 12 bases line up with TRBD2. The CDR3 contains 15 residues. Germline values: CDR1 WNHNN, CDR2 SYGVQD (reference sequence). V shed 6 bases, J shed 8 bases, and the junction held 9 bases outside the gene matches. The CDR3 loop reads CASSASGGARTTQYF. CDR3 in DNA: TGCGCCAGCAGCGCTAGCGGGGGGGCAAGAACTACGCAGTATTTT.

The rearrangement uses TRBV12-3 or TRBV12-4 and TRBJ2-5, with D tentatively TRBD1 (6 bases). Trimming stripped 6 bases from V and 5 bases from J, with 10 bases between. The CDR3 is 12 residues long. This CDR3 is CASRQGSETQYF. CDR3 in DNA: TGTGCCAGCAGACAGGGCTCGGAGACCCAGTACTTC.

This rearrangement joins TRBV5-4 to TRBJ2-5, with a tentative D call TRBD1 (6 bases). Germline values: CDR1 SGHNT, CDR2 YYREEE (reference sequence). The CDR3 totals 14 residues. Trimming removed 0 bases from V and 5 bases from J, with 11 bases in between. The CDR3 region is CASSLAGVRETQYF. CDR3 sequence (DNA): TGTGCCAGCAGCTTGGCAGGGGTAAGGGAGACCCAGTACTTC.

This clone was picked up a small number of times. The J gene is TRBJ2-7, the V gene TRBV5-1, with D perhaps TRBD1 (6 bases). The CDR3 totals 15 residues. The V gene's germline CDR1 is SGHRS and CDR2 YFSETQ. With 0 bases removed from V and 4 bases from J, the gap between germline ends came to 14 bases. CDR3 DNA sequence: TGCGCCAGCAGCTTGGCAGGGGTGGAAGGATACGAGCAGTACTTC. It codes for CASSLAGVEGYEQYF.

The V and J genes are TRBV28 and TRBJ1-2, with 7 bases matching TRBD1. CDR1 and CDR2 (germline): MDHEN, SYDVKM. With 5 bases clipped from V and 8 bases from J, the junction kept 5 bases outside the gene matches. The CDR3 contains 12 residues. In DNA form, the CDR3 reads TGTGCCAGCAGTGTCGACAGGGTCGGCTACACCTTC. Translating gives CASSVDRVGYTF.

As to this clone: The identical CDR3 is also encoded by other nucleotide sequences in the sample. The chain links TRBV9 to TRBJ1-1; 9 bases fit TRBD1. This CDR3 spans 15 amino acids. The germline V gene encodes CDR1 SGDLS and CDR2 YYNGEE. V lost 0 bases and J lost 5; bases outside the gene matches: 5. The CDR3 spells CASSVEGQGGTEAFF. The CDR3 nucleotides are TGTGCCAGCAGCGTAGAGGGACAGGGAGGTACTGAAGCTTTCTTT.

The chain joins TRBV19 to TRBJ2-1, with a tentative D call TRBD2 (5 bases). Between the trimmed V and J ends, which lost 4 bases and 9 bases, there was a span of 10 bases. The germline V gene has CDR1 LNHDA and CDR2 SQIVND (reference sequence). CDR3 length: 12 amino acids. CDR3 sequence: CASSSRESEQFF. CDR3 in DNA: TGTGCCAGTAGTAGTAGGGAGAGTGAGCAGTTCTTC.